Listed here are 27 T cell receptor beta chains from one sample, sequenced in a study of T cells in tuberculosis. The data were produced by immunoSEQ multiplex PCR, yet TCRdb's version contains in-frame clones alone and is incomplete. This sample has about 35,000 clones; around 92% occur once, and the top ten carry approximately 7.6%. The material sequenced was PBMCs. The receptors come from a donor aged 5 to 30 with latent tuberculosis or without tuberculosis infection. Some clones in this sample may be carry-over from other donors' samples.

This clone was counted a single time. The gene calls are TRBV7-8 and TRBJ1-1, with no clear D. This CDR3 comprises 15 residues. Trimming cost V 1 base and J 0 bases, with 9 bases left between them. In germline, CDR1 is SGHVS, CDR2 FQNEAQ. CDR3 coding DNA: TGTGCCAGCAGCTTAGGGCAATTAATGAACACTGAAGCTTTCTTT. Its protein product is CASSLGQLMNTEAFF.

The V and J genes are TRBV6-1 and TRBJ1-2, with D perhaps TRBD1 (6 bases). The CDR3 has 16 residues. With 4 bases removed from V and 0 bases from J, the gap between germline ends came to 15 bases. Germline CDR1 is MNHNS and CDR2 is SASEGT. The CDR3 reads CASSGLMGDTNYGYTF. The CDR3 nucleotides are TGTGCCAGCAGTGGTTTAATGGGGGACACTAACTATGGCTACACCTTC.

DNA of the CDR3: TGTGCCAGCAGTTTTTTCGGGACAGGGCGAGAAAAACTGTTTTTT. Protein sequence: CASSFFGTGREKLFF. The gene calls are TRBV27 and TRBJ1-4; TRBD1 agrees at 9 bases. The ends lost 3 bases at V and 8 bases at J; junction bases unmatched: 7. CDR3 length: 15 amino acids. Germline V gives CDR1 MNHEY, CDR2 SMNVEV (reference sequence).

The rearrangement links TRBV7-9 to TRBJ1-2; 7 bases are shared with TRBD1. The V gene's germline CDR1 is SEHNR and CDR2 FQNEAQ (reference sequence). The CDR3 loop spans 15 amino acids. V gave up 4 bases and J gave up 7 bases; unmatched junction bases: 12. The CDR3 nucleotides are TGTGCCAGCAGCTGGGGTGGGGACAGCGGCATTGGCTACACCTTC. This codes for CASSWGGDSGIGYTF. Full variable domain (rest looked up from reference TRBV7-9 and TRBJ1-2): DTGVSQNPRHKITKRGQNVTFRCDPISEHNRLYWYRQTLGQGPEFLTYFQNEAQLEKSRLLSDRFSAERPKGSFSTLEIQRTEQGDSAMYLCASSWGGDSGIGYTFGSGTRLTVV.

The chain recombines TRBV7-2 with TRBJ2-3; D is undetermined. The V end lost 1 base, the J end lost 6 bases, and 20 bases lay between the germline ends. The CDR3 is 17 residues long. Germline loops: CDR1 SGHTA, CDR2 FQGNSA. The CDR3 is CASSLEPTTIKRDTQYF. CDR3 coding DNA: TGTGCCAGCAGCTTAGAGCCTACTACTATTAAACGGGATACGCAGTATTTT.

The V gene is TRBV6-5, the J gene TRBJ2-2; no clear D. Deletions cut 6 bases from V and 0 bases from J, with 11 bases between. The CDR3 has 15 residues. Germline-derived CDR1 and CDR2 are MNHEY and SVGAGI. Here the CDR3 reads CASSPRSSNTGELFF. The CDR3, as DNA: TGTGCCAGCAGCCCCCGTAGCTCGAACACCGGGGAGCTGTTTTTT.

The CDR3 here is CTSSPGQGGRYGYTF. CDR3 DNA sequence: TGCACCAGCAGCCCCGGACAGGGAGGAAGATATGGCTACACCTTC. The V and J genes are TRBV1 and TRBJ1-2; the table's D call, TRBD1, has no DNA check behind it. TRBV1 is termed a pseudogene. The CDR3 spans 15 residues.

The chain joins TRBV4-1 to TRBJ1-2; D possibly corresponds to TRBD1 (6 bases). The CDR3 runs 15 residues. The V gene's germline CDR1 is MGHRA and CDR2 YSYEKL. The ends were cut back, 2 bases at V and 3 bases at J, with 13 bases in the middle. CDR3: CASSQFQQGDYGYTF. CDR3 bases: TGCGCCAGCAGCCAATTTCAACAGGGCGACTATGGCTACACCTTC.

The genes are TRBV5-1 and TRBJ1-1; no clear D. Germline values: CDR1 SGHRS, CDR2 YFSETQ. V was cut by 0 bases and J by 0 bases, with 9 bases left in between. The CDR3 is 15 amino acids. The DNA of the CDR3 is TGCGCCAGCAGCTTGGAGGCAACAGTGAACACTGAAGCTTTCTTT. It is translated as CASSLEATVNTEAFF.

V and J are TRBV6-1 and TRBJ2-7, with TRBD1 as a possible D gene (6 bases). The CDR3 length is 15 residues. Per germline, CDR1 MNHNS and CDR2 SASEGT. The ends were cut back, 3 bases at V and 3 bases at J, with 15 bases in the middle. For the CDR3, the DNA is TGTGCCAGCAGTGACAGTATACAGGGTAACTACGAGCAGTACTTC. Translated, it gives CASSDSIQGNYEQYF.

The genes are TRBV28 and TRBJ2-5, with 8 bases matching TRBD2. This CDR3 contains 17 residues. The germline V gene has CDR1 MDHEN and CDR2 SYDVKM. Unmatched junction bases numbered 15, after V lost 8 bases and J lost 1 base. The CDR3 region is CASWSGGAGEIQETQYF. DNA of the CDR3: TGTGCCAGCTGGTCCGGGGGGGCAGGGGAAATCCAAGAGACCCAGTACTTC.

The chain couples TRBV10-3 to TRBJ2-7; tentative D call: TRBD2 (5 bases). Germline values: CDR1 ENHRY, CDR2 SYGVKD. Deletions cut 6 bases from V and 2 bases from J, with 11 bases between. The CDR3 spans 13 residues. The CDR3 DNA follows: TGTGCCATCAGGTCCTCGGAGGCCTACGAGCAGTACTTC. It is translated as CAIRSSEAYEQYF.

This chain connects TRBV15 to TRBJ1-4; D is undetermined. Looked up from germline, CDR1 is LNHNV and CDR2 is YYDKDF (reference sequence). V was pared by 1 base and J by 4 bases, with 7 bases between. This CDR3 has 14 amino acids. In DNA form, the CDR3 reads TGTGCCACCAGCAGAGTGGGGAGTAATGAAAAACTGTTTTTT. It codes for CATSRVGSNEKLFF.

The CDR3 nucleotides read TGTGCCAGTAGTATAGATTTACGCCCCGGAGCGGGCTACGAGCAGTACTTC. It specifies CASSIDLRPGAGYEQYF. The chain couples TRBV19 to TRBJ2-7, with a weak D call TRBD2 (6 bases). This CDR3 spans 17 amino acids. The germline V gene encodes CDR1 LNHDA and CDR2 SQIVND (reference sequence). Trimming took 0 bases from V and 3 from J, leaving 18 bases between them.

The sample holds one count of this clone. V gene TRBV10-3 combines with J gene TRBJ1-2; 7 bases fit TRBD1. V lost 2 bases, J lost 0 bases, and 6 bases stayed unmatched. Germline CDR1 is ENHRY and CDR2 is SYGVKD. This CDR3 is 16 amino acids long. The CDR3 DNA follows: TGTGCCATCAGTGAGGCGACAGGGCTAGCTAACTATGGCTACACCTTC. Its translation: CAISEATGLANYGYTF.

The chain recombines TRBV30 with TRBJ1-3; D is uncertain. The length of the CDR3 is 14 residues. V gave up 1 base and J gave up 0 bases, with 7 bases separating them. CDR1 is GTSNPN, CDR2 SVGIG, per germline (reference sequence). CDR3 DNA: TGTGCCTGGAGTGCGCGGGTCTCTGGAAACACCATATATTTT. The encoded protein is CAWSARVSGNTIYF.

This sequence joins TRBV6-1 and TRBJ2-2; 8 bases match TRBD1. V dropped 3 bases and J dropped 1; count of bases not matched to a gene: 4. The CDR3 has 16 amino acids. CDR1 and CDR2 from the germline V gene are MNHNS and SASEGT. The CDR3: CASSDTGTGNTGELFF. DNA for the CDR3: TGTGCCAGCAGTGATACCGGGACAGGGAACACCGGGGAGCTGTTTTTT.

The CDR3 nucleotides read TGTGCCAGCAGCCCGGGACAAGCGGAAAATGAGCAGTTCTTC. Translated, it gives CASSPGQAENEQFF. This rearrangement joins TRBV13 to TRBJ2-1; weak D call: TRBD1 (6 bases). Trimming cost V 5 bases and J 7 bases, with 15 bases left between them. The germline CDR1 and CDR2 sequences are PRHDT and FYEKMQ (reference sequence). This CDR3 has 14 amino acids.

The V and J genes are TRBV6-1 and TRBJ2-7, with 14 bases aligning to TRBD2. Germline V lookup: CDR1 MNHNS, CDR2 SASEGT. This CDR3 has 15 amino acids. With 4 bases clipped from V and 3 bases from J, the junction kept 2 bases outside the gene matches. Written as DNA, the CDR3 is TGTGCCAGCAGTGTGGGACTAGCGGGAGTCTACGAGCAGTACTTC. This sequence encodes CASSVGLAGVYEQYF.

The rearrangement uses TRBV28 and TRBJ2-7; TRBD2 matches at 7 bases. The CDR3 spans 14 residues. With 7 bases clipped from V and 4 bases from J, the junction kept 10 bases outside the gene matches. Germline CDR1 is MDHEN and CDR2 is SYDVKM. CDR3 nucleotides: TGTGCCAGCACCCTCCGCGGGAGCGGGTACGAGCAGTACTTC. Translation: CASTLRGSGYEQYF. The full variable domain, rest sourced from reference TRBV28 and TRBJ2-7, is DVKVTQSSRYLVKRTGEKVFLECVQDMDHENMFWYRQDPGLGLRLIYFSYDVKMKEKGDIPEGYSVSREKKERFSLILESASTNQTSMYLCASTLRGSGYEQYFGPGTRLTVT.

The rearrangement uses TRBV4-1 and TRBJ1-2; weak D call: TRBD1 (6 bases). Between the trimmed V and J ends, which lost 0 bases and 5 bases, there was a span of 22 bases. The CDR3 is 18 amino acids. Germline CDR1 and CDR2: MGHRA and YSYEKL. The CDR3 nucleotides read TGCGCCAGCAGCCAAGATCTTCCACCTACAGGGCCGGTTTATGGCTACACCTTC. It translates to CASSQDLPPTGPVYGYTF.

The chain links TRBV28 to TRBJ1-1; 7 bases agree with TRBD1. CDR1 is MDHEN, CDR2 SYDVKM, per germline. The CDR3 runs to 14 residues. J was trimmed by 2 bases and V by 6 bases; bases with no gene match: 6. The CDR3 nucleotides read TGTGCCAGCAGCAAGGGACAGAGCAACACTGAAGCTTTCTTT. This sequence encodes CASSKGQSNTEAFF. Combining the CDR3 with reference TRBV28 and TRBJ1-1 gives the whole variable domain DVKVTQSSRYLVKRTGEKVFLECVQDMDHENMFWYRQDPGLGLRLIYFSYDVKMKEKGDIPEGYSVSREKKERFSLILESASTNQTSMYLCASSKGQSNTEAFFGQGTRLTVV.

This chain links TRBV5-4 with TRBJ1-2; D is unresolved. From germline, CDR1 is SGHNT and CDR2 YYREEE (reference sequence). CDR3 length: 12 amino acids. Trimming removed 4 bases from V and 4 bases from J, with 8 bases in between. The CDR3 coding sequence is TGTGCCAGCAGCCAGGACTCCTATGGCTACACCTTC. As protein: CASSQDSYGYTF.

The V gene is TRBV29-1, the J gene TRBJ2-3; 8 nucleotides match TRBD1. CDR3 length: 15 residues. V shed 5 bases, J shed 4 bases, and the junction held 11 bases outside the gene matches. CDR1 and CDR2 from the germline V gene are SQVTM and ANQGSEA. The CDR3 region has the DNA TGCAGCGTTCGAGACAGGGGTACCCATCCAGATACGCAGTATTTT. This codes for CSVRDRGTHPDTQYF.

The V call is TRBV10-3, the J call TRBJ2-5; 11 bases are shared with TRBD2. V was pared by 10 bases and J by 5 bases, with 9 bases of the junction left unmatched. The CDR3 covers 14 residues. Germline lookup yields CDR1 ENHRY and CDR2 SYGVKD. In DNA form, the CDR3 reads TGTGCCACTGGGACTAGCGGAGCGATGGAGACCCAGTACTTC. It is translated as CATGTSGAMETQYF.

As DNA, the CDR3 is TGTGCCAGCAGGCCTTCCAGGGTGGAAGAGCAGTACTTC. Residues: CASRPSRVEEQYF. The chain employs TRBV25-1 and TRBJ2-7, with a tentative D call TRBD1 (5 bases). Germline CDR1 and CDR2: MGHDK and SYGVNS. The CDR3 spans 13 residues. V shed 6 bases and J shed 7 bases, with 16 bases lying between them.

The rearrangement joins TRBV2 to TRBJ1-2; 7 positions agree with TRBD1. The CDR3 runs 12 residues. Trimming cost V 4 bases and J 6 bases; bases outside gene matches: 2. Germline assignment: CDR1 SNHLY and CDR2 FYNNEI. CDR3 sequence: CASSGGGDGYTF. The CDR3 region has the DNA TGTGCCAGCAGTGGAGGGGGCGATGGCTACACCTTC.